Shown below are 14 T cell receptor beta chains from a single sample sequenced in a study of patients and donors after allogeneic stem cell transplantation (dated by TCRdb to the early 2020s). The library was prepared using RT-PCR. The data were produced on a NextSeq 550. Starting from the raw public reads, TCRdb applied fastp trimming at Q25, assembled clones with MiXCR and retained in-frame beta chains. Each entry is one CDR3 protein sequence, shown with its most common DNA and genes. The sample table holds roughly 1,600 distinct CDR3 sequences, of which roughly 6.8% were seen once. Together, the top ten hold 15% to 20% of the sample. Material for sequencing was blood, either unsorted or a sorted T cell fraction (not recorded which). These receptor sequences come from a human donor who was either an allogeneic HSCT recipient or a stem cell or donor lymphocyte infusion donor (not recorded which). It is not recorded whose cells these are; they may come from a transplant donor.

This clonotype rates as large. The rearrangement uses TRBV5-1 and TRBJ2-7, with 8 bases lining up with TRBD1. The CDR3 loop spans 14 amino acids. V was clipped by 4 bases and J by 3 bases; unmatched bases: 6. Looked up from germline, CDR1 is SGHRS and CDR2 is YFSETQ. The chain's CDR3 is CASSDRTGFYEQYF. CDR3 bases: TGCGCCAGCAGCGACCGGACAGGGTTCTACGAGCAGTACTTC.

The rearrangement uses TRBV5-4 and TRBJ2-7, with TRBD1 identical over 9 bases. The trim removed 3 bases at V and 6 bases at J, leaving 7 bases unmatched. CDR1 is SGHNT and CDR2 is YYREEE in the germline V gene (reference sequence). The CDR3 is 14 amino acids. The CDR3 DNA reads TGTGCCAGCAGCTATGTTTTGACAGGGGGCGAGCAGTACTTC. Protein product: CASSYVLTGGEQYF.

This clonotype has only a few counts. The rearrangement joins TRBV12-3 or TRBV12-4 to TRBJ1-2; TRBD1 aligns across 10 bases. The ends lost 0 bases at V and 4 bases at J; junction bases unmatched: 5. This CDR3 is built from 16 residues. Here the CDR3 reads CASSLATGTGAYGYTF. In nucleotides, the CDR3 is TGTGCCAGCAGTTTAGCCACCGGGACAGGGGCCTATGGCTACACCTTC.

The chain is built from TRBV6-2 or TRBV6-3 and TRBJ2-3; D is unclear. V was shortened by 1 base and J by 1 base, with 9 bases between the two germline ends. This CDR3 is 15 amino acids long. CDR1 MNHEY and CDR2 SVGEGT come from the germline V gene. CDR3 bases: TGTGCCAGCAGTTACTATGACACAGGCACAGATACGCAGTATTTT. Its translation is CASSYYDTGTDTQYF.

This clonotype qualifies as medium-sized. V gene TRBV6-5 combines with J gene TRBJ2-7, with D tentatively TRBD1 or TRBD2 (5 bases each). The CDR3 extends over 14 amino acids. Trimming took off 2 bases at V and 4 bases at J, with 12 bases between the two ends. The germline CDR1 and CDR2 sequences are MNHEY and SVGAGI. CDR3 sequence: CASSYGHGDYEQYF. CDR3 DNA: TGTGCCAGCAGTTACGGACACGGGGATTACGAGCAGTACTTC.

This clonotype was observed a few times. This chain links TRBV5-1 with TRBJ1-2; D remains unclear. Trimming pared 1 base from V and 0 bases from J, leaving 13 bases between. This CDR3 region has 16 residues. Germline V gene sequence: CDR1 SGHRS, CDR2 YFSETQ. The CDR3 region is CASSLRADGANYGYTF. Here the CDR3 DNA reads TGCGCCAGCAGCTTGAGGGCGGACGGAGCTAACTATGGCTACACCTTC.

By sample fraction, this clonotype is large (0.1 to 1%). This chain uses TRBV29-1 with TRBJ2-1; no definite D call. Trimming removed 4 bases from V and 5 bases from J, with 3 bases in between. CDR3 length: 10 residues. The germline gives CDR1 SQVTM, CDR2 ANQGSEA. The CDR3 here is CSVGDNEQFF. DNA of the CDR3: TGCAGCGTTGGTGACAATGAGCAGTTCTTC.

In this sample, this clonotype is medium-sized. The V and J genes are TRBV20-1 and TRBJ2-1; TRBD2 aligns across 8 bases. This CDR3 spans 13 amino acids. Germline CDR1 and CDR2: DFQATT and SNEGSKA (reference sequence). With 3 bases clipped from V and 5 bases from J, the junction kept 3 bases outside the gene matches. The CDR3 nucleotides are TGCAGTGCTAGCCGCGGGGGGAACAATGAGCAGTTCTTC. Protein: CSASRGGNNEQFF.

This clonotype was picked up a small number of times. The chain employs TRBV5-1 and TRBJ2-1; D gene unclear. V was cut by 4 bases and J by 7 bases, with 12 bases left in between. Germline V CDR1 and CDR2: SGHRS, YFSETQ. The CDR3 runs to 13 residues. The CDR3 nucleotides are TGCGCCAGCAGCCGGATCGGCGAGAATGAGCAGTTCTTC. Translation: CASSRIGENEQFF. Supplemented by reference TRBV5-1 and TRBJ2-1, the full variable domain reads KAGVTQTPRYLIKTRGQQVTLSCSPISGHRSVSWYQQTPGQGLQFLFEYFSETQRNKGNFPGRFSGRQFSNSRSEMNVSTLELGDSALYLCASSRIGENEQFFGPGTRLTVL.

This clonotype is termed medium-sized. The chain is built from TRBV15 and TRBJ1-5; tentatively, D is TRBD1 (5 bases). The V and J ends lost 7 bases and 2 bases respectively, with 18 bases between them. Germline V gene data show CDR1 as LNHNV and CDR2 as YYDKDF (reference sequence). The CDR3 length is 16 residues. This chain's CDR3 is CATKDGGRRGNQPQHF. The CDR3 nucleotides are TGTGCCACCAAAGACGGGGGTCGACGGGGCAATCAGCCCCAGCATTTT.

By sample fraction, this clonotype is large (0.1 to 1%). The V and J genes are TRBV14 and TRBJ2-3; no clear D. Germline assignment: CDR1 SGHDN and CDR2 FVKESK. Trimming took off 4 bases at V and 2 bases at J, with 13 bases between the two ends. The CDR3 runs 15 residues. CDR3 in DNA: TGTGCCAGCAGCCGCTACATCGCCACCACAGATACGCAGTATTTT. Translated: CASSRYIATTDTQYF.

Within the sample, this clonotype is medium-sized. The chain couples TRBV6-5 to TRBJ1-1, with TRBD1 as a possible D gene (6 bases). This CDR3 comprises 15 residues. Germline assignment: CDR1 MNHEY and CDR2 SVGAGI. V was cut by 3 bases and J by 7 bases, with 18 bases left in between. The CDR3 DNA reads as TGTGCCAGCAGTTATTACAGGGATAGTGGTGGTGAAGCTTTCTTT. Protein sequence: CASSYYRDSGGEAFF.

J is TRBJ2-5 and V is TRBV12-3 or TRBV12-4; D is ambiguous. The CDR3 runs to 12 residues. The germline V and J ends were trimmed by 2 bases and 5 bases, with 6 bases remaining between them. The DNA for the CDR3 is TGTGCCAGCAGTTTATCCGCGGAGACCCAGTACTTC. Translated, it gives CASSLSAETQYF.

The CDR3, as DNA: TGTGCCAGCAGTGAATTAGTCAGGGGGACAGATACGCAGTATTTT. Its translation: CASSELVRGTDTQYF. The J gene is TRBJ2-3, the V gene TRBV2, with TRBD1 matching 7 bases. The V gene end was trimmed by 2 bases and the J gene end by 3 bases; junction bases not matched to a gene: 5. CDR3 length: 15 amino acids. The V gene's germline CDR1 is SNHLY and CDR2 FYNNEI.